The 20 T cell receptor beta chains in this list originate from one sample, sequenced in a study of graft-versus-host responses after intestinal transplantation. Plating combined roughly 200,000 CFSE-labeled responder cells with roughly 200,000 irradiated, violet-dye-labeled stimulator cells. Some clones are missing from TCRdb's copy, which holds only in-frame ones; the method was immunoSEQ multiplex PCR. The sample holds about 8,900 clones, 27% seen once. Sequencing used alloreactive CD8+ T cells from a mixed lymphocyte reaction culture, obtained before transplantation. The subset was: CFSE-low proliferating T cells sorted from roughly 6-day pre-transplant mixed lymphocyte reaction (GvH or HvG direction). These receptor sequences come from a human patient who was an organ donor for intestinal transplantation.

Only one count was recorded for this clone. The genes are TRBV7-2 and TRBJ2-3; D is possibly TRBD2 (7 bases). The CDR3 extends over 14 amino acids. V was cut by 1 base and J by 5 bases, with 10 bases left in between. Germline CDR1 is SGHTA and CDR2 is FQGNSA. This CDR3 is CASSLVGGGDTQYF. CDR3 coding DNA: TGTGCCAGCAGCTTAGTAGGGGGGGGAGATACGCAGTATTTT.

Only a few counts were recorded for this clone. A read error may be the cause here, since a much bigger clone is one base away. This chain connects TRBV7-9 to TRBJ1-1; D not certain. Germline V gene data show CDR1 as SEHNR and CDR2 as FQNEAQ (reference sequence). The V end was cut by 5 bases, the J end by 5 bases, with 18 bases between. The CDR3 consists of 15 residues. Written as DNA, the CDR3 is TGTGCCAGCAGCCCTACCCAGGACCTGTGGACTGAAGCTTTCTTT. Translated: CASSPTQDLWTEAFF.

The CDR3 DNA reads as TGTGCCAGCAGCTCCTCCTACGAGCAGTACTTC. Protein sequence: CASSSSYEQYF. This chain connects TRBV11-1 to TRBJ2-7; the D is unclear. Germline lookup yields CDR1 SGHAT and CDR2 FQDESV (reference sequence). This CDR3 spans 11 amino acids. The V and J ends lost 4 bases and 0 bases respectively, with 1 base between them.

The gene calls are TRBV11-2 and TRBJ2-5; TRBD2 is a possible D gene (5 bases). In germline, CDR1 is SGHAT, CDR2 FQNNGV. This CDR3 has 13 residues. V shed 1 base and J shed 11 bases, with 14 bases lying between them. CDR3 sequence (DNA): TGTGCCAGCAGCTTAGTTGGTGAGTGGGAGCAGTACTTC. Protein sequence: CASSLVGEWEQYF.

About this clone itself: This probably arose from a read error, given a far larger clone one base away. The chain combines TRBV5-4 with TRBJ1-2; 7 bases agree with TRBD1. The CDR3 runs 16 residues. The trim removed 6 bases at V and 4 bases at J, leaving 15 bases unmatched. Germline-derived CDR1 and CDR2 are SGHNT and YYREEE (reference sequence). CDR3 DNA sequence: TGTGCCAGCATCAGAGATCAGGGGGGCCCAGTCTATGGCTACACCTTC. It specifies CASIRDQGGPVYGYTF.

By share, this clone counts as medium-sized. This chain connects TRBV5-8 to TRBJ1-2, with D hard to call. V was cut by 0 bases and J by 6 bases, with 12 bases left in between. CDR3 length: 14 residues. The germline V gene has CDR1 SGHTS and CDR2 YDEGEE. The CDR3 sequence: CASSLANGVDGYTF. The CDR3 DNA reads TGTGCCAGCAGCTTGGCCAACGGTGTCGATGGCTACACCTTC.

This clone was counted only a few times. This chain joins TRBV6-1 and TRBJ2-5; D is unclear. The end of the DNA is better explained by TRBJ2-7, so the J call may be wrong. Germline V CDR1 and CDR2: MNHNS, SASEGT. The CDR3 sequence is 14 residues long. Here the CDR3 DNA reads TGTGCCAGCAGTGAACCCGAACGGGCCTACGAGCAGTACTTC. Encoded protein: CASSEPERAYEQYF.

The chain links TRBV10-3 to TRBJ2-1; 10 bases agree with TRBD2. Germline V gene data show CDR1 as ENHRY and CDR2 as SYGVKD. The J segment lost 8 bases and the V segment lost 6 bases, leaving 7 bases of the junction unmatched. The CDR3 runs to 14 residues. CDR3 residues: CAISVKREGDEQFF. In DNA form, the CDR3 reads TGTGCCATCAGCGTAAAGCGGGAGGGCGATGAGCAGTTCTTC.

The table lists this clone with a few counts. The chain combines TRBV7-9 with TRBJ2-7, with TRBD2 as a possible D gene (5 bases). Trimming shortened V by 3 bases and J by 7 bases, and 19 bases separated the two germline ends. Germline lookup yields CDR1 SEHNR and CDR2 FQNEAQ (reference sequence). The CDR3 extends over 15 amino acids. CDR3 protein: CASSFSPSSVGEQYF. CDR3 sequence (DNA): TGTGCCAGCAGCTTTAGCCCTAGTAGCGTGGGTGAGCAGTACTTC.

This clone was observed a few times. V usage is TRBV9 and J usage is TRBJ2-7; D is undetermined. V was shortened by 0 bases and J by 3 bases, with 13 bases between the two germline ends. This CDR3 region has 15 residues. Per the germline V gene, CDR1 is SGDLS and CDR2 is YYNGEE. The CDR3 nucleotides are TGTGCCAGCAGCGTAGACGGATCGGGCGGCTACGAGCAGTACTTC. This codes for CASSVDGSGGYEQYF.

The chain carries TRBV5-8 and TRBJ1-2; 7 nucleotides agree with TRBD1. This CDR3 spans 13 amino acids. Trimming cost V 2 bases and J 7 bases; bases outside gene matches: 5. The germline V gene encodes CDR1 SGHTS and CDR2 YDEGEE. The DNA for the CDR3 is TGTGCCAGCAGCTTACAGGGGATAGGTGGCTACACCTTC. It yields the protein CASSLQGIGGYTF. Full variable domain (rest looked up from reference TRBV5-8 and TRBJ1-2): EAGVTQSPTHLIKTRGQQATLRCSPISGHTSVYWYQQALGLGLQFLLWYDEGEERNRGNFPPRFSGRQFPNYSSELNVNALELEDSALYLCASSLQGIGGYTFGSGTRLTVV.

The chain recombines TRBV7-6 with TRBJ2-2, with TRBD1 matching over 7 bases. This CDR3 spans 15 amino acids. The germline V gene has CDR1 SGHVS and CDR2 FNYEAQ. V trimming: 4 bases; J trimming: 7 bases; junction bases outside the gene matches: 9. CDR3 in amino acids: CASSSAFTGDGELFF. The CDR3 DNA sequence: TGTGCCAGCAGCTCGGCTTTTACAGGGGACGGGGAGCTGTTTTTT.

The chain joins TRBV4-1 to TRBJ2-3; a possible D gene is TRBD1 (5 bases). V gave up 1 base and J gave up 4 bases, with 12 bases separating them. The CDR3 spans 15 residues. The germline gives CDR1 MGHRA, CDR2 YSYEKL. For the CDR3, the DNA is TGCGCCAGCAGCCAAGTTACTCTAGGGGCAGATACGCAGTATTTT. Amino acids: CASSQVTLGADTQYF.

Regarding this clone: The likely explanation is a read error, given a far larger clone one base away. V gene TRBV30 combines with J gene TRBJ2-7, with 8 bases fitting TRBD2. In germline, CDR1 is GTSNPN, CDR2 SVGIG (reference sequence). J was trimmed by 6 bases and V by 0 bases; bases with no gene match: 4. This CDR3 is 13 amino acids long. CDR3 coding DNA: TGTGCCTGGAGTGTTGGGGCGGGGGGCGAGCAGTACTTC. Translating it yields CAWSVGAGGEQYF.

This clone is medium-sized (0.01 to 0.1%) within its sample. Different DNA sequences within this sample yield the same CDR3. The chain couples TRBV30 to TRBJ2-7, with 8 nucleotides matching TRBD2. The germline V gene has CDR1 GTSNPN and CDR2 SVGIG (reference sequence). Germline trimming cut 2 bases from V and 6 bases from J; bases unmatched to any gene: 6. The length of the CDR3 is 13 residues. CDR3 bases: TGTGCCTGGAGTTTTGGGGCGGGGGGCGAGCAGTACTTC. This sequence encodes CAWSFGAGGEQYF.

This clone ranks as medium-sized. This chain joins TRBV5-6 and TRBJ2-1; D is ambiguous. Germline lookup yields CDR1 SGHDT and CDR2 YYEEEE. V gave up 0 bases and J gave up 6 bases, with 7 bases separating them. This CDR3 has 13 residues. CDR3: CASSLEASNEQFF. Here the CDR3 DNA reads TGTGCCAGCAGCTTGGAGGCCAGCAATGAGCAGTTCTTC.

The sample holds a few counts of this clone. This sequence joins TRBV27 and TRBJ1-2; 9 nucleotides match TRBD1. V lost 5 bases and J lost 5; bases outside the gene matches: 6. The CDR3 sequence is 14 residues long. Germline V gene lookup returns CDR1 MNHEY and CDR2 SMNVEV (reference sequence). Written as DNA, the CDR3 is TGTGCCAGCAGTCCCTCCGGGACAGGGTATGGCTACACCTTC. This encodes CASSPSGTGYGYTF.

This clone was found a few times. The chain uses TRBV7-6 and TRBJ2-5; a possible D gene is TRBD2 (6 bases). Trimming cost V 6 bases and J 5 bases, with 10 bases left between them. CDR3 size: 12 residues. CDR1 and CDR2 from the germline V gene are SGHVS and FNYEAQ. Here the CDR3 DNA reads TGTGCCAGCAGTTGGGACTCTGAGACCCAGTACTTC. Encoded protein: CASSWDSETQYF.

The V call is TRBV13, the J call TRBJ1-1, with D possibly matching TRBD1 (5 bases). The germline gives CDR1 PRHDT, CDR2 FYEKMQ (reference sequence). V was pared by 8 bases and J by 5 bases, with 24 bases between. The CDR3 consists of 16 residues. CDR3 coding DNA: TGTGCCAGCTCGCAGTGGGGGGAGGGCCTGGTAACTGAAGCTTTCTTT. Translation gives CASSQWGEGLVTEAFF.

The V gene is TRBV7-3, the J gene TRBJ1-3, with 9 nucleotides matching TRBD1. CDR3 length: 15 amino acids. The germline V gene has CDR1 SGHTA and CDR2 FQGTGA. Unmatched junction bases numbered 4, after V lost 2 bases and J lost 5 bases. CDR3 amino acids: CASSLVGTGRNTIYF. DNA of the CDR3: TGTGCCAGCAGCTTAGTTGGGACAGGGAGAAACACCATATATTTT.